This T cell receptor beta chain was identified during a study of human T cells and chemical hapten exposure. Study-level points and caveats: TCRs whose frequency exceeded 1 in 1000 remained the same following DPC sensitization. Expanded TCR counts at PT1 were positively correlated with the patch test score.

The CDR3 extends over 14 amino acids. Germline values: CDR1 SNHLY, CDR2 FYNNEI. V dropped 6 bases and J dropped 2 bases, with 10 bases sitting between them. Each CDR3 protein gets one entry after TCRdb re-called the RACE reads with MiXCR. The repertoire holds 180,000 or so distinct CDR3 sequences, around 13% seen once, with 1.7% in the top ten. Time point of the sample: patch test 1, 2 weeks after DPC sensitization. Treatment described: therapeutic diphenylcyclopropenone sensitization with weekly scalp DPC. This clonotype was seen more than once but under ten times. Antigen: not known. This clonotype was obtained from a woman in her twenties or thirties with alopecia areata. Some clones in this sample may be carry-over from other donors' samples. The material sequenced was whole blood, taken in connection with sensitization to the hapten diphenylcyclopropenone (DPC). The genes are TRBV2 and TRBJ2-2; D is ambiguous. The CDR3 DNA follows: TGTGCCAGCAGGGCCGGTTCTAACACCGGGGAGCTGTTTTTT. As protein: CASRAGSNTGELFF.